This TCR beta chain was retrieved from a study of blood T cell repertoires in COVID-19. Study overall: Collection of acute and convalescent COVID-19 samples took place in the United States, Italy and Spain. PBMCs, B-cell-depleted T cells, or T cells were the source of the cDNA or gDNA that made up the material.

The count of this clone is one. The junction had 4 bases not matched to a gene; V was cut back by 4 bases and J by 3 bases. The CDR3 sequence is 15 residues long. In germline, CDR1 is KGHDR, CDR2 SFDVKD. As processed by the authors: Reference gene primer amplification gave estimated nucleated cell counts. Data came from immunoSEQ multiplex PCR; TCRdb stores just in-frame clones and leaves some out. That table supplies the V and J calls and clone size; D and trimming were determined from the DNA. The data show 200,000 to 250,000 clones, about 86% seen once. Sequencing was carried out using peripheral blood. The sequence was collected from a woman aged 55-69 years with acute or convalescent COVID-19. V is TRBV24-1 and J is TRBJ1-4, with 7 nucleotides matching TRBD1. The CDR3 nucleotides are TGTGCCACCAGTGAATCCGGGACAGCTAATGAAAAACTGTTTTTT. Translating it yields CATSESGTANEKLFF.